What follows is one T cell receptor beta chain and its context. In the original workflow: Estimation of nucleated cell counts relied on the amplification of reference gene primers. Data came from immunoSEQ multiplex PCR; TCRdb stores just in-frame clones and leaves some out. The DNA was the basis for D and trimming; V, J and clone size are from that table. The sample shows 190,000 or so clones, about 85% of them seen only once. The sample originates from a study of blood T cell repertoires in COVID-19. Background on the study: Specimens from acute and convalescent COVID-19 originated in the United States, Italy and Spain. The analysed material was cDNA or gDNA that came from T cells, B-cell-depleted T cells, or PBMCs.

Followed longitudinally, the Seattle patients had been enrolled during active infection. V shed 5 bases and J shed 3 bases, with 16 bases lying between them. The CDR3 totals 15 residues. Germline CDR1 reads LNHDA; CDR2 reads SQIVND (reference sequence). Sample: peripheral blood. The TCR originated in a man aged 60 to 75 with COVID-19, enrolled during active disease. V gene TRBV19 combines with J gene TRBJ1-1; possibly TRBD1 for D (6 bases). The CDR3 bases are TGTGCCAGTAGTCCCCTTGACAGGTGGGACACTGAAGCTTTCTTT. It codes for CASSPLDRWDTEAFF.